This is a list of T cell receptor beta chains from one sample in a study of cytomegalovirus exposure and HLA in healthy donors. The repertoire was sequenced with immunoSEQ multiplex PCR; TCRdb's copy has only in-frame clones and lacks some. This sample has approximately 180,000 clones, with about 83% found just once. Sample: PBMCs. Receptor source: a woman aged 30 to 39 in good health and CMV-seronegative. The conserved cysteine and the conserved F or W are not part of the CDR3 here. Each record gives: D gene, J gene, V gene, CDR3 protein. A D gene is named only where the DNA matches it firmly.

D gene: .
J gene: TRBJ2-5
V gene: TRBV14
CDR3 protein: ASSQETAQETQY

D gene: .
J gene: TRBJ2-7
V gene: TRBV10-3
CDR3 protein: AAAPLPYEQY

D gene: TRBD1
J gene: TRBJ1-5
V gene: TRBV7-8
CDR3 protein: ASRRGQSNQPQH

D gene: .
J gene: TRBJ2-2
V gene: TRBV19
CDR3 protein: ASSMRQTGELF

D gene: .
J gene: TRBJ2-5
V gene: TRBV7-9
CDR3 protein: ASSFTAQETQY

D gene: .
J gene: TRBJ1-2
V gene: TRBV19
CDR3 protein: ASSTGMGNGYT

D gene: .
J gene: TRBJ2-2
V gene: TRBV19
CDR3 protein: ASSISSGSNTGELF

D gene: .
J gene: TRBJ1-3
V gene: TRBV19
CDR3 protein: ASIPRQKGSGNTIY

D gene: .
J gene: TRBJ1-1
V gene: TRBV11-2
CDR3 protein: ASSAEAEAF

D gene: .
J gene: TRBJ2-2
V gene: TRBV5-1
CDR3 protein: ASSLEGGTGELF

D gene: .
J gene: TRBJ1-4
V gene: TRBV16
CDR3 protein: ASSQSLEKLF

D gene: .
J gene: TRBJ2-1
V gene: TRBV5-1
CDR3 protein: ASSSNPDTVKF

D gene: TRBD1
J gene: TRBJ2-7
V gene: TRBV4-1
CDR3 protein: ASSQDMTGYNEQY

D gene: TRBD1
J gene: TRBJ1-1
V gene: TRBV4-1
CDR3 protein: ASSVVFTGGTEAF

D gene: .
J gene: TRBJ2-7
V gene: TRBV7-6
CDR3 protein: ASSLYLVEEQY

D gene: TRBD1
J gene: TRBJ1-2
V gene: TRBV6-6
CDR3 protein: ASSYSPGGDGYT

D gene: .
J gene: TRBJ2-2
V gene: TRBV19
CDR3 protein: ASAGPKNTGELF